Listed here are 5 T cell receptor beta chains from one sample, sequenced in a study of blood T cell repertoires in COVID-19. Assay: immunoSEQ multiplex PCR; the TCRdb copy retains only in-frame clones and omits some. This sample yields about 250,000 clones, of which 75% to 95% are seen a single time; less than 2.5% belongs to the top ten. The sequenced material came from PBMCs or T cells enriched from blood (not recorded which). All receptors derive from a woman younger than 30 who had recovered from COVID-19.

The genes are TRBV25-1 and TRBJ1-2, with D tentatively TRBD1 (5 bases). Germline V CDR1 and CDR2: MGHDK, SYGVNS. The CDR3 covers 12 residues. The V end lost 4 bases, the J end lost 4 bases, and 7 bases lay between the germline ends. CDR3 DNA: TGTGCCAGCAGTGCCGGGGGCTATGGCTACACCTTC. Its translation: CASSAGGYGYTF.

The rearrangement uses TRBV11-3 and TRBJ1-1, with D possibly being TRBD1 (5 bases). V was pared by 3 bases and J by 7 bases, with 15 bases between. This CDR3 region has 14 residues. Germline loops: CDR1 SGHNT, CDR2 YENEEA. CDR3 loop: CASSLTLMDIEAFF. In nucleotides, the CDR3 is TGTGCCAGCAGCTTGACGCTTATGGACATTGAAGCTTTCTTT.

This chain joins TRBV19 and TRBJ1-5, with D perhaps matching TRBD1 (5 bases). Germline V lookup: CDR1 LNHDA, CDR2 SQIVND (reference sequence). This CDR3 is 18 amino acids long. V was clipped by 4 bases and J by 2 bases, with 21 bases between them. This CDR3 is CASSNAVGDGYGNQPQHF. The CDR3 DNA is TGTGCCAGTAGTAACGCTGTAGGGGATGGATATGGCAATCAGCCCCAGCATTTT.

J is TRBJ2-1 and V is TRBV7-9; the match to TRBD2 covers 9 bases. Germline lookup yields CDR1 SEHNR and CDR2 FQNEAQ (reference sequence). There are 17 residues in the CDR3. Germline trimming cut 0 bases from V and 5 bases from J; bases unmatched to any gene: 8. Written as DNA, the CDR3 is TGTGCCAGCAGCTTAGCGGACTCGCGGGGGGGCAACAATGAGCAGTTCTTC. Translated, it gives CASSLADSRGGNNEQFF.

This clone showed up just once. The rearrangement links TRBV6-2 or TRBV6-3 to TRBJ1-2; 10 bases match TRBD1. Looked up from germline, CDR1 is MNHEY and CDR2 is SVGEGT. This CDR3 has 14 amino acids. V gave up 8 bases and J gave up 6 bases; unmatched junction bases: 9. The CDR3 region has the DNA TGTGCCAGCGGCCGACAGGGGGCGTGGGATGGCTACACCTTC. This translates into CASGRQGAWDGYTF.